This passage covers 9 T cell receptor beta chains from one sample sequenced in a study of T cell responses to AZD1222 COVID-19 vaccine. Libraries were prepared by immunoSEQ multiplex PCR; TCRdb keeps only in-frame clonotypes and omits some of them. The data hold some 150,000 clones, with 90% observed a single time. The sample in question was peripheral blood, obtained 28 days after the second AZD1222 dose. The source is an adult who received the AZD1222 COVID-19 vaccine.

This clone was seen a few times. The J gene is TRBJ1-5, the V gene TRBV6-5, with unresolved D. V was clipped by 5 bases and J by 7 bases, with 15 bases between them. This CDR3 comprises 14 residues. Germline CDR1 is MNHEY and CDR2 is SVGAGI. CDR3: CASSTRRIGQPQHF. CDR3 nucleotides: TGTGCCAGCAGTACCCGGAGGATAGGGCAGCCCCAGCATTTT.

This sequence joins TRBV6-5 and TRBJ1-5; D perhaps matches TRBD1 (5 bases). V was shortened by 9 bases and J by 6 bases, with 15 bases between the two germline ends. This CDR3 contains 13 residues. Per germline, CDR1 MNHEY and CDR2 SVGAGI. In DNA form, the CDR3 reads TGTGCCAGTCAAGGGGAGTATGGTCAGCCCCAGCATTTT. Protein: CASQGEYGQPQHF.

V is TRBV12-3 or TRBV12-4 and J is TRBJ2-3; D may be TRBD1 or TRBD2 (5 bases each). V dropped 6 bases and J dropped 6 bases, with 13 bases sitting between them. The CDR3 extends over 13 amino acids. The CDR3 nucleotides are TGTGCCAGCAGCCTGGGGGTCCCGGATACGCAGTATTTT. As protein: CASSLGVPDTQYF.

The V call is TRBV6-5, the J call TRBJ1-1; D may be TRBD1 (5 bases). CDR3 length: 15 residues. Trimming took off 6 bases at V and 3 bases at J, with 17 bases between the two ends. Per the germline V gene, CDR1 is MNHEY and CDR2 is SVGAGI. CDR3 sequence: CASSRPGGRDTEAFF. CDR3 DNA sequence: TGTGCCAGCAGCCGACCGGGGGGACGGGACACTGAAGCTTTCTTT.

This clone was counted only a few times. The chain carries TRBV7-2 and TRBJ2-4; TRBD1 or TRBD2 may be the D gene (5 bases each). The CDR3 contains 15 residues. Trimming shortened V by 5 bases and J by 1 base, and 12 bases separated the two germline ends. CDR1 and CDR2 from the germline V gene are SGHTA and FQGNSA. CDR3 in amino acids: CASSEGSVAKNIQYF. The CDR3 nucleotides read TGTGCCAGCAGCGAGGGGAGTGTGGCCAAAAACATTCAGTACTTC.

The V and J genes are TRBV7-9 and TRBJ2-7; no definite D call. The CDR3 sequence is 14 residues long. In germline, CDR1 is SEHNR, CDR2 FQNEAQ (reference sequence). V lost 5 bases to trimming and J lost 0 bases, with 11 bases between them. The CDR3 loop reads CASSVGGTSYEQYF. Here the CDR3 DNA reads TGTGCCAGCAGCGTCGGCGGAACCTCCTACGAGCAGTACTTC.

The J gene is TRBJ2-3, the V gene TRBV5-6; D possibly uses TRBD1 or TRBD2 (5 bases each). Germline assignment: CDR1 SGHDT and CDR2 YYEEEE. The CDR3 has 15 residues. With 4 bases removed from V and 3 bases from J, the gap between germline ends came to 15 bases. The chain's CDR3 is CASSPGPGETDTQYF. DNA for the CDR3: TGTGCCAGCAGCCCGGGGCCTGGAGAAACAGATACGCAGTATTTT.

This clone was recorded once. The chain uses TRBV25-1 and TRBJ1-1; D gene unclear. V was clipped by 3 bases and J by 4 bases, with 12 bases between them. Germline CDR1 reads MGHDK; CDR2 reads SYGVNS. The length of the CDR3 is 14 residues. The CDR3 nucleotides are TGTGCCAGCAGTGATTGGAGGTCGACCACTGAAGCTTTCTTT. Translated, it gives CASSDWRSTTEAFF. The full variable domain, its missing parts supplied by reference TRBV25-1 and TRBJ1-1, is EADIYQTPRYLVIGTGKKITLECSQTMGHDKMYWYQQDPGMELHLIHYSYGVNSTEKGDLSSESTVSRIRTEHFPLTLESARPSHTSQYLCASSDWRSTTEAFFGQGTRLTVV.

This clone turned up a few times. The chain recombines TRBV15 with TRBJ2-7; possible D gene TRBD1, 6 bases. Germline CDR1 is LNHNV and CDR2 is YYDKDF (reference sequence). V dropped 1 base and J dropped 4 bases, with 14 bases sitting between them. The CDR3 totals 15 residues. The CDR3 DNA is TGTGCCACCAGCAGAGGCCCAGGGGATACATACGAGCAGTACTTC. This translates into CATSRGPGDTYEQYF.